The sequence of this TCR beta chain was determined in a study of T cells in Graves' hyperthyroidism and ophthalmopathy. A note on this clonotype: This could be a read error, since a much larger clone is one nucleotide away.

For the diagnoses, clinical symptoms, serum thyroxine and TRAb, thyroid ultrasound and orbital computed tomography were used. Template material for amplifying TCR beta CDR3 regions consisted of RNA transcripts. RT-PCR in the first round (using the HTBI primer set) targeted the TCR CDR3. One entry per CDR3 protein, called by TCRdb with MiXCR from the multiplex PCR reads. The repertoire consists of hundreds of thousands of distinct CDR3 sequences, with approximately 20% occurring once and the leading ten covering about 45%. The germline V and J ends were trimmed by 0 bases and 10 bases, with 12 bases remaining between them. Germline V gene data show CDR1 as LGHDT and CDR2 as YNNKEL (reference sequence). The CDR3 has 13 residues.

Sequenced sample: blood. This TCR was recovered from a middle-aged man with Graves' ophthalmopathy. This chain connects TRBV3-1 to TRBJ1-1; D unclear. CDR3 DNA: TGTGCCAGCAGCCAAGATACGGCCGGAGGAGCTTTCTTT. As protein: CASSQDTAGGAFF.